A single sample is the source of the 13 T cell receptor beta chains below, sequenced in a study of vaccination and CD4 T cells after COVID-19. No antigens are known for them. The Oncomine TCR Beta short-read assay was applied to DNA of cultured CD4+ T cells. TCRdb re-called the PCR reads through MiXCR, storing one row per CDR3 protein. The sample contains 5,000 to 6,500 distinct CDR3 sequences, 34% of which appear only once. Stated treatment: approximately nine-day PBMC culture with coronavirus spike peptide pools or control peptides (ViraFEST assay). Sequencing was performed on CD4+ T cells from blood, cultured in vitro, taken after SARS-CoV-2 vaccination. Receptors originate from a human donor who had recovered from COVID-19.

The rearrangement uses TRBV18 and TRBJ2-7; D is unresolved. Trimming cost V 3 bases and J 0 bases, with 6 bases left between them. CDR3 length equals 13 residues. Germline V gene data show CDR1 as KGHSH and CDR2 as LQKENI. The CDR3 spells CASSPGSSYEQYF. Here the CDR3 DNA reads TGTGCCAGCTCACCGGGGTCCTCCTACGAGCAGTACTTC.

This clonotype was counted between two and nine times. V and J are TRBV7-9 and TRBJ2-5; no reliable D call. In germline, CDR1 is SEHNR, CDR2 FQNEAQ (reference sequence). CDR3 size: 12 residues. The V gene lost 7 bases and the J gene lost 0 bases, with 6 bases spanning the gap. CDR3 loop: CASTWYQETQYF. The CDR3 region has the DNA TGTGCCAGCACATGGTACCAAGAGACCCAGTACTTC.

In this sample, this clonotype turned up a few times. The CDR3 spells CASSNGQTAGGYTF. In DNA, the CDR3 is TGTGCCAGTAGCAACGGGCAGACAGCAGGCGGCTACACCTTC. This chain links TRBV19 with TRBJ1-2, with D possibly matching TRBD1 (5 bases). This CDR3 has 14 residues. The germline V gene has CDR1 LNHDA and CDR2 SQIVND (reference sequence). V shed 6 bases and J shed 8 bases, with 19 bases lying between them.

Within the sample, this clonotype is hyperexpanded (1% or more). The chain joins TRBV6-2 or TRBV6-3 to TRBJ2-7; 11 positions agree with TRBD2. The CDR3 is made up of 16 amino acids. After removal of 6 bases from V and 1 base from J, the junction contained 8 bases not matched to a gene. Germline values: CDR1 MNHEY, CDR2 SVGEGT. As DNA, the CDR3 is TGTGCCAGCAGCCCCCCGGGACTAGCGGAATCCTACGAGCAGTACTTC. As protein: CASSPPGLAESYEQYF.

The chain is built from TRBV7-9 and TRBJ2-3, with 11 bases matching TRBD1. The CDR3 extends over 16 amino acids. The V gene end was trimmed by 2 bases and the J gene end by 6 bases; junction bases not matched to a gene: 7. Germline lookup yields CDR1 SEHNR and CDR2 FQNEAQ (reference sequence). The CDR3 region has the DNA TGTGCCAGCAGCTTAAGGGGACAGGGGGTGAAGGATACGCAGTATTTT. Its protein is CASSLRGQGVKDTQYF.

The V gene is TRBV2, the J gene TRBJ1-3, with D maybe TRBD1 (5 bases). CDR3 length equals 16 residues. V was pared by 3 bases and J by 3 bases, with 15 bases between. The germline CDR1 and CDR2 sequences are SNHLY and FYNNEI. The CDR3 DNA follows: TGTGCCAGCAGTGAGAACCAGCGGGGGAATGGAAACACCATATATTTT. Translating gives CASSENQRGNGNTIYF. The full variable domain, with the rest looked up from reference TRBV2 and TRBJ1-3, is EPEVTQTPSHQVTQMGQEVILRCVPISNHLYFYWYRQILGQKVEFLVSFYNNEISEKSEIFDDQFSVERPDGSNFTLKIRSTKLEDSAMYFCASSENQRGNGNTIYFGEGSWLTVV.

V gene TRBV5-6 combines with J gene TRBJ2-7, with unresolved D. V lost 4 bases and J 7 bases, leaving 21 bases between the germline ends. The CDR3 extends over 15 amino acids. Germline values: CDR1 SGHDT, CDR2 YYEEEE. CDR3: CASSAYTPGLGEQYF. The CDR3 nucleotides read TGTGCCAGCAGCGCGTATACCCCAGGCCTGGGTGAGCAGTACTTC.

V is TRBV6-1 and J is TRBJ2-7, with a weak D call TRBD1 (6 bases). Germline CDR1 MNHNS, CDR2 SASEGT. V lost 4 bases, J lost 6 bases, and 10 bases lay in between. The CDR3 length is 12 residues. Here the CDR3 reads CASSGNRAEQYF. For the CDR3, the DNA is TGTGCCAGCAGTGGGAACAGGGCCGAGCAGTACTTC.

The chain employs TRBV19 and TRBJ1-2; TRBD1 matches at 7 bases. There are 15 residues in the CDR3. Germline V gives CDR1 LNHDA, CDR2 SQIVND (reference sequence). Losses at the gene ends were 1 base for V and 2 bases for J; bases not matched to a gene: 4. CDR3 in amino acids: CASSIGQGGNYGYTF. In nucleotides, the CDR3 is TGTGCCAGTAGTATAGGCCAGGGGGGGAACTATGGCTACACCTTC. Full variable domain (remainder filled in from reference TRBV19 and TRBJ1-2): DGGITQSPKYLFRKEGQNVTLSCEQNLNHDAMYWYRQDPGQGLRLIYYSQIVNDFQKGDIAEGYSVSREKKESFPLTVTSAQKNPTAFYLCASSIGQGGNYGYTFGSGTRLTVV.

This chain joins TRBV30 and TRBJ1-2, with D uncertain. This CDR3 has 13 amino acids. Trimming took off 5 bases at V and 7 bases at J, with 17 bases between the two ends. Germline V gene lookup returns CDR1 GTSNPN and CDR2 SVGIG (reference sequence). The CDR3 region has the DNA TGTGCCTGGGGGCGCGACCGACCACTTGGCTACACCTTC. It encodes CAWGRDRPLGYTF. Full variable domain (missing parts from reference TRBV30 and TRBJ1-2): SQTIHQWPATLVQPVGSPLSLECTVEGTSNPNLYWYRQAAGRGLQLLFYSVGIGQISSEVPQNLSASRPQDRQFILSSKKLLLSDSGFYLCAWGRDRPLGYTFGSGTRLTVV.

The rearrangement joins TRBV5-1 to TRBJ2-3, with D hard to call. Trimming left V 3 bases short and J 8 bases short, with 16 bases between. The CDR3 contains 14 residues. CDR1 is SGHRS, CDR2 YFSETQ, per germline. The CDR3 protein is CASSSTDSGGTQYF. The CDR3, as DNA: TGCGCCAGCAGCTCGACTGATTCAGGCGGTACGCAGTATTTT.

Worth noting for this clonotype: The junction differs from germline at one of its ends, possibly a read error. The chain carries TRBV5-3 and TRBJ1-1, with 7 bases aligning to TRBD1. TRBV5-3 belongs to the ORF category, with a function that is uncertain. This CDR3 is built from 14 residues. The CDR3 is CASSSPGGDTEAFF. CDR3 coding DNA: TGTGCCAGCAGCTCTCCAGGGGGGGACACTGAAGCTTTCTTT.

The chain recombines TRBV6-5 with TRBJ1-1; no clear D gene. Trimming took 2 bases from V and 0 from J, leaving 4 bases between them. CDR1 is MNHEY and CDR2 is SVGAGI in the germline V gene. This CDR3 is 13 amino acids long. The CDR3 region is CASSYPLNTEAFF. CDR3 nucleotide sequence: TGTGCCAGCAGTTACCCACTGAACACTGAAGCTTTCTTT.